The T cell receptor beta chain under discussion was sequenced for a study of cytomegalovirus exposure and HLA in healthy donors. General study points: Donors belonging to an Asian-associated ancestry cluster reportedly showed fewer N-insertions in productive TCRs than the approximately 700-donor mean, according to what a later analysis found.

As regards this clone: What it binds is not known.

The CDR3 runs 17 residues. From germline, CDR1 is WSHSY and CDR2 SAAADI. Trimming pared 2 bases from V and 2 bases from J, leaving 15 bases between. Vbeta (60) and Jbeta (13) primers were used in the PCR. Clones were read by immunoSEQ multiplex PCR, and TCRdb kept only the in-frame ones, dropping some. The sample has about 100,000 clones, around four fifths seen once. Input material: PBMCs. The chain couples TRBV10-2 to TRBJ1-4, with D perhaps matching TRBD1 (6 bases). The sequence was obtained from a man aged 35 to 55 in good health and CMV-seronegative. The CDR3 DNA is TGCGCCAGCAGTGAGCTCCGACCAGGGGTGACTAATGAAAAACTGTTTTTT. Residues: CASSELRPGVTNEKLFF.